These T cell receptor beta chains were read from a single sample in a study of shared clonotypes between healthy human individuals. The method was immunoSEQ multiplex PCR; TCRdb's version includes in-frame clones alone and lacks a portion of them. This sample has 700,000 or so clones; approximately 75% occur once, and the top ten carry about 1.8%. Sequencing was carried out using memory CD4+ T cells sorted from blood. All receptors come from a woman in her twenties or thirties in good health. CDR3s include the opening cysteine and the closing phenylalanine or tryptophan. The D gene is left open where the match is weak. Part of the rows lack a size; the others show once, few, many or a class for expanded clones.

j_call v_call cdr3_length d_call clone_size cdr3_nt cdr3_aa
TRBJ2-7 TRBV5-8 13 . once TGTGCCAGCAGCCTCGAGGGTTGGAACGAGCAGTACTTC CASSLEGWNEQYF
TRBJ2-7 TRBV2 14 TRBD1 . TGTGCCAGCAGGGGGACAGAAAGCTCCTACGAGCAGTACTTC CASRGTESSYEQYF
TRBJ1-5 TRBV2 13 . once TGTGCCAGCCTTCAGGATAGCAATCAGCCCCAGCATTTT CASLQDSNQPQHF
TRBJ1-1 TRBV6-6 12 . . TGTGCCACCAAAGAAGGGAACACTGAAGCTTTCTTT CATKEGNTEAFF
TRBJ2-2 TRBV7-9 14 TRBD1 . TGTGCCAGCATCCGGCAGGGGGACACCGGGGAGCTGTTTTTT CASIRQGDTGELFF
TRBJ2-5 TRBV6-1 16 TRBD2 once TGTGCCAGCAGTGAACACCCGGGAGGGCCGCGAGAGACCCAGTACTTC CASSEHPGGPRETQYF
TRBJ2-1 TRBV19 15 TRBD2 few TGTGCCAGTAGTATAGTGGCGGGAGTAGGCAATGAGCAGTTCTTC CASSIVAGVGNEQFF
TRBJ2-3 TRBV5-3 15 . . TGTGCCAGAAGCTTGGGACTGGTGAGGGCCTCTACGCAGTATTTT CARSLGLVRASTQYF
TRBJ1-2 TRBV4-1 16 TRBD1 . TGCGCCAGCAGCCAACCCCGACAGGGAGGTAACTATGGCTACACCTTC CASSQPRQGGNYGYTF
TRBJ1-2 TRBV27 15 . . TGTGCCAGCAGTCCGACAGGAAAAGCTAACTATGGCTACACCTTC CASSPTGKANYGYTF
TRBJ2-3 TRBV5-6 14 TRBD1 . TGTGCCAGCAGCTTTCTGGGACAGGGATCCCCGCAGTATTTT CASSFLGQGSPQYF
TRBJ2-1 TRBV19 15 . many TGTGCCAGTAGTATTAATCACGTCTCCTACAATGAGCAGTTCTTC CASSINHVSYNEQFF
TRBJ2-3 TRBV21-1 18 . . TGTGCCAGCAGCAAAGGAAGCGGGAGAGGCTTTCGGAAAGATACGCAGTATTTT CASSKGSGRGFRKDTQYF
TRBJ2-3 TRBV29-1 13 . once TGCAGCGTAACGACTGTCTTGAGGGATACGCAGTATTTT CSVTTVLRDTQYF
TRBJ1-5 TRBV18 13 . . TGTGCCAGCTCACGTACAGTCAATCAGCCCCAGCATTTT CASSRTVNQPQHF
TRBJ2-7 TRBV2 13 . . TGTGCCAGCTCCAGCGGAGCTTCCTACGAGCAGTACTTC CASSSGASYEQYF
TRBJ1-4 TRBV19 13 . . TGTGCCAGTAGTACCAGCGGGAGGGAAAAACTGTTTTTT CASSTSGREKLFF
TRBJ1-3 TRBV2 15 . . TGTGCCAGCAGTGGAAGCACAGGGAGTGGAAACACCATATATTTT CASSGSTGSGNTIYF
TRBJ2-1 TRBV27 15 . . TGTGCCAGCAGGTCGGTCGGGTATTCCTACAATGAGCAGTTCTTC CASRSVGYSYNEQFF
TRBJ2-7 TRBV21-1 14 . . TGTGCCAGCAGCAAAGGAGAGAGCTCCTACGAGCAGTACTTC CASSKGESSYEQYF
TRBJ2-5 TRBV27 14 . . TGTGCCAGCAGTTTTACCTACCCCGTTGAGACCCAGTACTTC CASSFTYPVETQYF
TRBJ2-7 TRBV28 12 TRBD2 . TGTGCCAGCCTGGGACTAGCGGGCGAGCAGTACTTC CASLGLAGEQYF
TRBJ2-1 TRBV4-1 16 . . TGCGCCAGCAGCCAGTTTAGCGTGGCGGCCTACAATGAGCAGTTCTTC CASSQFSVAAYNEQFF
TRBJ1-1 TRBV29-1 14 . few TGCAGCGTTTATACGAGGGGGAGAGGGACTGAAGCTTTCTTT CSVYTRGRGTEAFF
TRBJ2-1 TRBV5-6 16 . few TGTGCCAGCAGCTTGCCAGCCGTCAGCTCCTACAATGAGCAGTTCTTC CASSLPAVSSYNEQFF
TRBJ2-1 TRBV29-1 13 . . TGCAGCGCCCCCGGTTACGGCGACAATGAGCAGTTCTTC CSAPGYGDNEQFF
TRBJ1-5 TRBV4-2 17 TRBD1 . TGTGCCAGCAGCCAAGATCCTGGGACAGCTGACAATCAGCCCCAGCATTTT CASSQDPGTADNQPQHF
TRBJ1-1 TRBV7-8 14 . few TGTGCCAGCAGCGAAGTTGCTGTAGGGACTGAAGCTTTCTTT CASSEVAVGTEAFF
TRBJ2-1 TRBV11-2 17 TRBD2 . TGTGCCAGCAGTCATTATCCGGGACTAGCGGAGTACAATGAGCAGTTCTTC CASSHYPGLAEYNEQFF
TRBJ1-4 TRBV30 15 . few TGTGCCTGGAGTAGTACTCAAGGGGGTAATGAAAAACTGTTTTTT CAWSSTQGGNEKLFF
TRBJ2-7 TRBV28 14 . . TGTGCCAGCAGAACAGGGACTTCTTCCTACGAGCAGTACTTC CASRTGTSSYEQYF
TRBJ1-1 TRBV7-3 14 . . TGTGCCAGCAGCAGGGACATTCTGAACACTGAAGCTTTCTTT CASSRDILNTEAFF
TRBJ2-2 TRBV29-1 13 . once TGCAGCGTTGAAGGACAGGCTGTCGGGGAGCTGTTTTTT CSVEGQAVGELFF
TRBJ2-7 TRBV28 11 . . TGTGCCAGCGGTGCGTGGTACGAGCAGTACTTC CASGAWYEQYF
TRBJ2-7 TRBV2 14 . . TGTGCCAGCAGTGATTCAGGGGCAGGAAACGAGCAGTACTTC CASSDSGAGNEQYF
TRBJ2-7 TRBV10-3 13 . few TGTGCCATCAGTGAGGAGAATTCCTACGAGCAGTACTTC CAISEENSYEQYF
TRBJ2-2 TRBV11-2 13 . . TGTGCCAGCAGACAGGGTTTCACCGGGGAGCTGTTTTTT CASRQGFTGELFF